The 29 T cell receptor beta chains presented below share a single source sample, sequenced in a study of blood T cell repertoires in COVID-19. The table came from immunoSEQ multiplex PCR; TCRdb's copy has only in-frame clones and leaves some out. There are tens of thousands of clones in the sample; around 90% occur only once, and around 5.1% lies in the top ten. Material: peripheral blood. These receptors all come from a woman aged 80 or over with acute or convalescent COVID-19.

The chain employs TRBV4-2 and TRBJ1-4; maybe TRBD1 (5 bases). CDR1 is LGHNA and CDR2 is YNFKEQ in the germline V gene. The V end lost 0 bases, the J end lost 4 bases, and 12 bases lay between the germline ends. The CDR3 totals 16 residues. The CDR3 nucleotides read TGTGCCAGCAGCCAAGAGTCAGGGAGGGATAATGAAAAACTGTTTTTT. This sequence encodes CASSQESGRDNEKLFF.

The CDR3 protein is CASSPSGQGANQPQHF. CDR3 sequence (DNA): TGTGCCAGCAGCCCTTCGGGACAGGGGGCGAATCAGCCCCAGCATTTT. This sequence joins TRBV7-9 and TRBJ1-5; 12 nucleotides line up with TRBD1. Trimming took 5 bases from V and 4 from J; bases not matched to a gene: 6. This CDR3 is built from 16 residues. Germline loops: CDR1 SEHNR, CDR2 FQNEAQ (reference sequence).

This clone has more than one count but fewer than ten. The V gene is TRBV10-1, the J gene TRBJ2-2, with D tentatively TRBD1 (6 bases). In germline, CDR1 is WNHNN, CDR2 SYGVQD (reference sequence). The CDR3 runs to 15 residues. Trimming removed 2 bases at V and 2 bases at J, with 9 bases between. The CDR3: CASSESRGNTGELFF. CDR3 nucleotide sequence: TGCGCCAGCAGTGAGAGCAGGGGAAACACCGGGGAGCTGTTTTTT.

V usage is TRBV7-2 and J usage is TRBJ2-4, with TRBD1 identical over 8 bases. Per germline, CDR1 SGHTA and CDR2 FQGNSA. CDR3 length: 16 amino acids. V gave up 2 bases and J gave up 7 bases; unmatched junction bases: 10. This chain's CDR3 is CASSLTGTGPPNIQYF. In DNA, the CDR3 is TGTGCCAGCAGCTTAACCGGGACAGGTCCCCCGAACATTCAGTACTTC. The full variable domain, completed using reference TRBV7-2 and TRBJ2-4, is GAGVSQSPSNKVTEKGKDVELRCDPISGHTALYWYRQSLGQGLEFLIYFQGNSAPDKSGLPSDRFSAERTGGSVSTLTIQRTQQEDSAVYLCASSLTGTGPPNIQYFGAGTRLSVL.

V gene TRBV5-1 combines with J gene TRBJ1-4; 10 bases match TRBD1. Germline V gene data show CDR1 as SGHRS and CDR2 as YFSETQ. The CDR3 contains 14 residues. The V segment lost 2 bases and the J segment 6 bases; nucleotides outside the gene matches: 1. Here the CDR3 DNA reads TGCGCCAGCAGCTTTGGGACAGGGGATGAAAAACTGTTTTTT. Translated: CASSFGTGDEKLFF. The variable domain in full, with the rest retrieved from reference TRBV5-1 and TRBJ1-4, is KAGVTQTPRYLIKTRGQQVTLSCSPISGHRSVSWYQQTPGQGLQFLFEYFSETQRNKGNFPGRFSGRQFSNSRSEMNVSTLELGDSALYLCASSFGTGDEKLFFGSGTQLSVL.

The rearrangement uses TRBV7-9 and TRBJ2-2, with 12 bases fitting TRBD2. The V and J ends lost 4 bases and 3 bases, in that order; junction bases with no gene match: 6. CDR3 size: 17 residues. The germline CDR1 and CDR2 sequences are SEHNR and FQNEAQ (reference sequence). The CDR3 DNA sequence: TGTGCCAGCAGCTCCGGGACTAGCGGGCTTCACACCGGGGAGCTGTTTTTT. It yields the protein CASSSGTSGLHTGELFF. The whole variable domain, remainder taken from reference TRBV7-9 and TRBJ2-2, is DTGVSQNPRHKITKRGQNVTFRCDPISEHNRLYWYRQTLGQGPEFLTYFQNEAQLEKSRLLSDRFSAERPKGSFSTLEIQRTEQGDSAMYLCASSSGTSGLHTGELFFGEGSRLTVL.

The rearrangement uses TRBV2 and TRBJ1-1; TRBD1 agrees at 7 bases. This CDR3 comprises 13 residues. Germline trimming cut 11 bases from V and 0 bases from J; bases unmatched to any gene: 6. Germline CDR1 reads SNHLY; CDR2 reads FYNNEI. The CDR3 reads CAGQQGMNTEAFF. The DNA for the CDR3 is TGTGCCGGTCAACAGGGGATGAACACTGAAGCTTTCTTT.

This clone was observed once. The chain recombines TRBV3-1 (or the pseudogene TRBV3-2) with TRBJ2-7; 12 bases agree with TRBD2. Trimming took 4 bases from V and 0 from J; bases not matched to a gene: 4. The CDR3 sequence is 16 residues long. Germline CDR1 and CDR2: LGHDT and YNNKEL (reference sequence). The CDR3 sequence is CASSPGLAGNSYEQYF. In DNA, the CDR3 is TGTGCCAGCAGCCCAGGACTAGCGGGGAACTCCTACGAGCAGTACTTC.

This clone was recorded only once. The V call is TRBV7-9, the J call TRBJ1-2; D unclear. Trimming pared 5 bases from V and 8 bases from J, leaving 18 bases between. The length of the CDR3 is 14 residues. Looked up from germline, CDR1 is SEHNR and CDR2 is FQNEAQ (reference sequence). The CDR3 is CASSQTLGLRGYTF. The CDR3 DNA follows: TGTGCCAGCAGCCAGACCCTAGGTTTGCGCGGCTACACCTTC.

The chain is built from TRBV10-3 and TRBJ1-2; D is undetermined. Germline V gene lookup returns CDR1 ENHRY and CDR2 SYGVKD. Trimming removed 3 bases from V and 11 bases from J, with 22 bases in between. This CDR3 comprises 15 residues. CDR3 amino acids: CAISDPGRIPSLYTF. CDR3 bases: TGTGCCATCAGTGATCCTGGTCGTATCCCCAGTCTTTACACCTTC.

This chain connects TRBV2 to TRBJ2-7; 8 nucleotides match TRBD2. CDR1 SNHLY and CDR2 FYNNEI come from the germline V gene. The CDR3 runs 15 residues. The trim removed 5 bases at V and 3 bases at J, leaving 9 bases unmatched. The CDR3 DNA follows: TGTGCCAGCAGTCCCCAGCGGGGGCCTTTCTACGAGCAGTACTTC. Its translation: CASSPQRGPFYEQYF.

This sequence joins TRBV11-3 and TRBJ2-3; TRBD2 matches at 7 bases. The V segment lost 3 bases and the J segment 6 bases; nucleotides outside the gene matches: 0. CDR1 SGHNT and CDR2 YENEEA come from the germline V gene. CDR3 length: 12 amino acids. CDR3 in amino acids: CASSLGGDTQYF. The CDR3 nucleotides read TGTGCCAGCAGCTTGGGAGGGGATACGCAGTATTTT.

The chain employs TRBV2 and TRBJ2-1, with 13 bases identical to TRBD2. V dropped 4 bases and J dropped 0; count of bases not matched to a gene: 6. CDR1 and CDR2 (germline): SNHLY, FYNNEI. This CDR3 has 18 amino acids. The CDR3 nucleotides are TGTGCCAGCAGTGGGACTAGCGGGGGTGCGAGCTCCTACAATGAGCAGTTCTTC. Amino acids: CASSGTSGGASSYNEQFF.

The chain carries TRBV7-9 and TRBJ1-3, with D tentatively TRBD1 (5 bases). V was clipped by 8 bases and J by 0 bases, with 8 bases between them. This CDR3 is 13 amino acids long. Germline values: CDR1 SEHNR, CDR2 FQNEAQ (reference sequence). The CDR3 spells CASDSLSGNTIYF. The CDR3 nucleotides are TGTGCCAGCGACAGTCTCTCTGGAAACACCATATATTTT.

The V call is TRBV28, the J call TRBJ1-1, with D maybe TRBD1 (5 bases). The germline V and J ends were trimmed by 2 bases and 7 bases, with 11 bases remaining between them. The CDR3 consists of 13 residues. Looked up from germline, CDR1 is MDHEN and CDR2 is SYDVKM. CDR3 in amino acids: CASSLTGVGEAFF. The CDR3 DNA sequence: TGTGCCAGCAGTTTAACGGGGGTAGGTGAAGCTTTCTTT.

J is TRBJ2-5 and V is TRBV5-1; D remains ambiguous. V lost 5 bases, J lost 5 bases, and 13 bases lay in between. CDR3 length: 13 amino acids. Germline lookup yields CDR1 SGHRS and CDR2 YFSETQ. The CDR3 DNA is TGCGCCAGCAGTGGAATCTCCGGGGAGACCCAGTACTTC. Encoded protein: CASSGISGETQYF.

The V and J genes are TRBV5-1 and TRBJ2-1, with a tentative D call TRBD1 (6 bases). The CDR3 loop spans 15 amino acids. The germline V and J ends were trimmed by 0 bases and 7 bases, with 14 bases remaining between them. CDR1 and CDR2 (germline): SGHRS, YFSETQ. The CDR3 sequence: CASSLVVTGNNEQFF. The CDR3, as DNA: TGCGCCAGCAGCTTGGTGGTGACAGGTAATAATGAGCAGTTCTTC.

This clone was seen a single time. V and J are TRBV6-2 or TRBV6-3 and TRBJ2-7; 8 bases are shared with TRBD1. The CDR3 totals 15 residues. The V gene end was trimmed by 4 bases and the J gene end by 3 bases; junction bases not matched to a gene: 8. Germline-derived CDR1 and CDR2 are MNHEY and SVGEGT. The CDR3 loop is CASSSGQVPLYEQYF. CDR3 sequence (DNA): TGTGCCAGCAGTTCGGGACAGGTCCCCCTCTACGAGCAGTACTTC.

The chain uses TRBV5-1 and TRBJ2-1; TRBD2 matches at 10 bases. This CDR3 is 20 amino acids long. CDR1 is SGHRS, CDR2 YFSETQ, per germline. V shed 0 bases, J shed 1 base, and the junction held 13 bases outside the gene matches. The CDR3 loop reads CASSLAGGASGGGSYNEQFF. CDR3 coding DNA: TGCGCCAGCAGCTTGGCAGGTGGGGCTAGCGGGGGCGGGTCCTACAATGAGCAGTTCTTC.

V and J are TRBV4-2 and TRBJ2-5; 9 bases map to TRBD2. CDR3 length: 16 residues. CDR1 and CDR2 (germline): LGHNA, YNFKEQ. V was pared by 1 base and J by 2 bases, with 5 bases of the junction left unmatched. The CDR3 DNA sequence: TGTGCCAGCAGCCAAGGGAGACTAGCGGAACAAGAGACCCAGTACTTC. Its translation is CASSQGRLAEQETQYF.

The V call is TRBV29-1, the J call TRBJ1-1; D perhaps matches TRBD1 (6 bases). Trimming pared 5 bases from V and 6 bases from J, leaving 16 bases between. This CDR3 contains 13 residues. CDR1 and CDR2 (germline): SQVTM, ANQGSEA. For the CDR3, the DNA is TGCAGCGTTAGGACAGTCTCGGGTTCTGAAGCTTTCTTT. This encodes CSVRTVSGSEAFF.

Here the CDR3 reads CASIVTGRSSTDTQYF. CDR3 DNA sequence: TGTGCCAGCATCGTGACAGGGCGTTCTAGCACAGATACGCAGTATTTT. This chain connects TRBV2 to TRBJ2-3; 7 bases line up with TRBD1. The CDR3 totals 16 residues. From germline, CDR1 is SNHLY and CDR2 FYNNEI. The V segment lost 7 bases and the J segment 0 bases; nucleotides outside the gene matches: 10.

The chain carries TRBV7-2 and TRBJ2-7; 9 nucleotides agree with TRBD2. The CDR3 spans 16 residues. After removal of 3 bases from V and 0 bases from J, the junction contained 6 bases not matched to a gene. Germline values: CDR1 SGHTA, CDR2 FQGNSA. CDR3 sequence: CASSFHSGGLSYEQYF. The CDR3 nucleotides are TGTGCCAGCAGCTTCCATAGCGGGGGCCTCTCCTACGAGCAGTACTTC.

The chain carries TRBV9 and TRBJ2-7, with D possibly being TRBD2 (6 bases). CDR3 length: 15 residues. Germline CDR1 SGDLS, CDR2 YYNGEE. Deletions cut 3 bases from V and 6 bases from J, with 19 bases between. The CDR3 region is CASSATGTSLGEQYF. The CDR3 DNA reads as TGTGCCAGCAGCGCGACCGGGACTTCTTTGGGCGAGCAGTACTTC.

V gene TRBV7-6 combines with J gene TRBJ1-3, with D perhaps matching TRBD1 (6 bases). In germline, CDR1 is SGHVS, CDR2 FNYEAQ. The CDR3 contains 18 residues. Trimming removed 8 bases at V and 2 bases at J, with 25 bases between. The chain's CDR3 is CASSYFPRGKVAGNTIYF. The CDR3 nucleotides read TGTGCCAGCTCCTACTTTCCCAGGGGTAAAGTGGCTGGAAACACCATATATTTT.

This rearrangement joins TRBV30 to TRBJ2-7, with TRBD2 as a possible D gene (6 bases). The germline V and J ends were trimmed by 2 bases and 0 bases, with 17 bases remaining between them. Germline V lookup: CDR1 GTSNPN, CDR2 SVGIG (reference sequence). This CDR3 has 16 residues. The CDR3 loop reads CAWSSRPGVNSYEQYF. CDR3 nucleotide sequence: TGTGCCTGGAGTTCAAGACCGGGGGTGAACTCCTACGAGCAGTACTTC.

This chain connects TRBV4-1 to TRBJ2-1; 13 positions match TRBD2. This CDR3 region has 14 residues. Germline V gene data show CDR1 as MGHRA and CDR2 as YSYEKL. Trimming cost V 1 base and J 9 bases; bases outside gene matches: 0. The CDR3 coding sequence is TGCGCCAGCAGCCAAGGGACTAGCGGGGGTGAGCAGTTCTTC. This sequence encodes CASSQGTSGGEQFF.

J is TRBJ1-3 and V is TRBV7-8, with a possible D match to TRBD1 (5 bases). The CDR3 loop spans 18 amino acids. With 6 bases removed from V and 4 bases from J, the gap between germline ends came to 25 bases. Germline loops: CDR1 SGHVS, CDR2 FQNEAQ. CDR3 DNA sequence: TGTGCCAGCAGTCCTCTCCTCCGGGGGACCCCGAAGGGAAACACCATATATTTT. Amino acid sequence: CASSPLLRGTPKGNTIYF.

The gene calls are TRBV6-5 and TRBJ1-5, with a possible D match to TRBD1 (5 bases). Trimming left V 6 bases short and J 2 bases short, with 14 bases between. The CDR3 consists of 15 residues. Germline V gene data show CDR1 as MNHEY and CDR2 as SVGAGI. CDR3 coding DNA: TGTGCCAGCAGCCCCCGCGGGGGTGGCAATCAGCCCCAGCATTTT. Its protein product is CASSPRGGGNQPQHF.